The 15 T cell receptor beta chains listed next were all sequenced from one sample in a study of beta chain features in type 1 diabetes (dated by TCRdb to the late 2010s). Library prep was done by the immunoSEQ multiplex PCR assay. The entire isolated RNA was reverse transcribed using the High Capacity cDNA Reverse Transcription Kit, and thus expressed TCRB transcripts were sequenced. TCRdb's version of the immuneACCESS table is confined to in-frame rearrangements and falls short of the full clone set. An unresolved V gene accounts for under half of the shortfall where checked; the remainder is of unknown origin. The sample records around 280,000 clones, 8% of which are singletons. In total, the top ten clones hold more than 0.9% of the sample. Sequenced: central memory CD4+ T cells from blood. Receptors originate from a woman between 18 and 29 years old in good health.

The chain is built from TRBV2 and TRBJ1-1, with D possibly being TRBD1 (6 bases). V lost 6 bases, J lost 5 bases, and 16 bases lay in between. CDR1 is SNHLY, CDR2 FYNNEI, per germline. The CDR3 runs to 14 residues. CDR3 sequence reads: CASRSQGFGTEAFF. The CDR3 coding sequence is TGTGCCAGCAGGTCTCAGGGGTTTGGGACTGAAGCTTTCTTT.

This clone showed up just a few times. V and J are TRBV30 and TRBJ2-3, with D unclear. Germline V CDR1 and CDR2: GTSNPN, SVGIG (reference sequence). Trimming cost V 4 bases and J 4 bases, with 15 bases left between them. The CDR3 has 14 residues. CDR3 sequence: CAWTWSSPADTQYF. The CDR3 DNA reads as TGTGCCTGGACTTGGTCCTCCCCGGCAGATACGCAGTATTTT.

The chain links TRBV7-2 to TRBJ2-3; D unclear. The CDR3 runs to 12 residues. The germline V gene has CDR1 SGHTA and CDR2 FQGNSA. V lost 7 bases, J lost 6 bases, and 11 bases lay in between. CDR3 DNA sequence: TGTGCCAGCACCTCCGTTTCGGATACGCAGTATTTT. Amino acids: CASTSVSDTQYF.

There are a few counts of this clone. The junction departs from germline at one end; a sequencing error may be responsible. Different DNA sequences within this sample yield the same CDR3. The genes are TRBV2 and TRBJ1-3; D ambiguous. Germline V gives CDR1 SNHLY, CDR2 FYNNEI. CDR3 length: 13 residues. The DNA for the CDR3 is TGTGCAAGCAGCCAGATGCAAGGAAACACCATATATTTT. Translating it yields CASSQMQGNTIYF.

The chain employs TRBV5-6 and TRBJ2-2, with 8 bases fitting TRBD1. This CDR3 has 13 residues. The junction had 15 bases not matched to a gene; V was cut back by 7 bases and J by 16 bases. Germline values: CDR1 SGHDT, CDR2 YYEEEE. The CDR3 is CASSRDRKSFGFF. For the CDR3, the DNA is TGTGCCAGCTCCAGGGACAGGAAGTCTTTCGGGTTTTTT.

The gene calls are TRBV10-2 and TRBJ1-2; TRBD1 might be the D (5 bases). Trimming stripped 5 bases from V and 8 bases from J, with 15 bases between. The CDR3 spans 13 residues. Germline-derived CDR1 and CDR2 are WSHSY and SAAADI. The CDR3 DNA sequence: TGCGCCAGCAGTCCCCCCGGGGGAGGCGGCTACACCTTC. Residues: CASSPPGGGGYTF.

At least ten counts were recorded for this clone. The V and J genes are TRBV18 and TRBJ2-3; the D is unclear. CDR3 length: 12 amino acids. V was trimmed by 5 bases and J by 6 bases, leaving 9 bases between them. From germline, CDR1 is KGHSH and CDR2 LQKENI. The CDR3 reads CASSSLFDTQYF. In nucleotides, the CDR3 is TGTGCCAGCTCATCCCTTTTCGATACGCAGTATTTT.

V is TRBV30 and J is TRBJ2-3, with TRBD1 matching over 7 bases. V was clipped by 7 bases and J by 0 bases; unmatched bases: 4. In germline, CDR1 is GTSNPN, CDR2 SVGIG (reference sequence). The CDR3 loop spans 13 amino acids. The CDR3 reads CAYDRASTDTQYF. CDR3 DNA: TGTGCCTACGACAGGGCTAGCACAGATACGCAGTATTTT.

There are a few counts of this clone. V gene TRBV19 combines with J gene TRBJ1-1; D is uncertain. The CDR3 contains 15 residues. The V and J ends lost 4 bases and 1 base respectively, with 13 bases between them. CDR1 and CDR2 from the germline V gene are LNHDA and SQIVND (reference sequence). CDR3 DNA: TGTGCCAGTAGTAACGAGCAGATGCCGAACACTGAAGCTTTCTTT. Residues: CASSNEQMPNTEAFF.

This sequence joins TRBV2 and TRBJ2-6; D may be TRBD1 (5 bases). Germline-derived CDR1 and CDR2 are SNHLY and FYNNEI. This CDR3 is built from 15 residues. Trimming cost V 7 bases and J 0 bases, with 10 bases left between them. In DNA form, the CDR3 reads TGTGCCAGCATGGGGCGTCGCTCTGGGGCCAACGTCCTGACTTTC. Its protein is CASMGRRSGANVLTF. Combining the CDR3 with reference TRBV2 and TRBJ2-6 gives the whole variable domain EPEVTQTPSHQVTQMGQEVILRCVPISNHLYFYWYRQILGQKVEFLVSFYNNEISEKSEIFDDQFSVERPDGSNFTLKIRSTKLEDSAMYFCASMGRRSGANVLTFGAGSRLTVL.

In its sample, this clone was seen a few times. V and J are TRBV5-1 and TRBJ2-3; 12 bases map to TRBD2. Germline CDR1 SGHRS, CDR2 YFSETQ. V was clipped by 3 bases and J by 2 bases; unmatched bases: 1. CDR3 size: 15 residues. The DNA for the CDR3 is TGCGCCAGCAGCTCTAGCGGGAGGGCCACAGATACGCAGTATTTT. Residues: CASSSSGRATDTQYF.

In its sample, this clone was seen a few times. V and J are TRBV6-5 and TRBJ2-2; D is unresolved. Germline CDR1 is MNHEY and CDR2 is SVGAGI. CDR3 size: 11 residues. Trimming took off 6 bases at V and 6 bases at J, with 5 bases between the two ends. Here the CDR3 reads CASSSAGELFF. The CDR3 DNA reads as TGTGCCAGCAGCTCAGCCGGGGAGCTGTTTTTT.

J is TRBJ2-3 and V is TRBV29-1; 8 bases align to TRBD1. The CDR3 runs to 13 residues. The V gene's germline CDR1 is SQVTM and CDR2 ANQGSEA. J was trimmed by 1 base and V by 6 bases; bases with no gene match: 3. The CDR3 sequence: CSVTGDGTDTQYF. CDR3 in DNA: TGCAGCGTGACAGGGGACGGCACAGATACGCAGTATTTT.

J is TRBJ1-3 and V is TRBV15; a weak D match, TRBD1 (5 bases). The CDR3 contains 18 residues. Looked up from germline, CDR1 is LNHNV and CDR2 is YYDKDF (reference sequence). Between the trimmed V and J ends, which lost 3 bases and 0 bases, there was a span of 18 bases. The CDR3 DNA reads TGTGCCACCAGCAGGACGAGGGACTCACTCAACTCTGGAAACACCATATATTTT. Amino acids: CATSRTRDSLNSGNTIYF.

In this sample, this clone turned up a few times. J is TRBJ1-5 and V is TRBV6-6; 8 bases are shared with TRBD1. The CDR3 is 16 amino acids. J was trimmed by 2 bases and V by 7 bases; bases with no gene match: 10. The germline CDR1 and CDR2 sequences are MNHNY and SVGAGI (reference sequence). CDR3 sequence reads: CASTSLDRGGNQPQHF. The CDR3 DNA sequence: TGTGCCAGCACCTCACTCGACAGGGGTGGCAATCAGCCCCAGCATTTT.